The present TCR beta chain was sequenced within a study of T-cell memory formation after mild COVID-19. Comments on this clonotype: As yet, its antigen is unknown.

Study observations and caveats: Clones that got smaller from day 15 to 85 had even CD4/CD8, while clones growing later tipped toward CD4+.

V was shortened by 3 bases and J by 2 bases, with 14 bases between the two germline ends. The CDR3 has 15 residues. Germline CDR1 reads SGDLS; CDR2 reads YYNGEE. cDNA libraries for TCR alpha and TCR beta, carrying sample barcodes and UMIs, came from 5'RACE with constant-segment primers. TCRdb independently ran MiXCR on the 5' RACE reads; one entry per CDR3 protein. The sample has roughly 240,000 distinct CDR3 sequences, 15% to 20% seen once. The source of this sequence is a man in his late teens or twenties who had mild COVID-19 (a few samples of this study predate the infection). Cell type and time point are not known. Sequencing input: PBMCs or a T cell subset sorted from them (not recorded which). The rearrangement joins TRBV9 to TRBJ1-1; D is perhaps TRBD1 (6 bases). The CDR3 DNA reads TGTGCCAGCAGCGCTCCCGACAGGAGCAACACTGAAGCTTTCTTT. This gives the protein CASSAPDRSNTEAFF.